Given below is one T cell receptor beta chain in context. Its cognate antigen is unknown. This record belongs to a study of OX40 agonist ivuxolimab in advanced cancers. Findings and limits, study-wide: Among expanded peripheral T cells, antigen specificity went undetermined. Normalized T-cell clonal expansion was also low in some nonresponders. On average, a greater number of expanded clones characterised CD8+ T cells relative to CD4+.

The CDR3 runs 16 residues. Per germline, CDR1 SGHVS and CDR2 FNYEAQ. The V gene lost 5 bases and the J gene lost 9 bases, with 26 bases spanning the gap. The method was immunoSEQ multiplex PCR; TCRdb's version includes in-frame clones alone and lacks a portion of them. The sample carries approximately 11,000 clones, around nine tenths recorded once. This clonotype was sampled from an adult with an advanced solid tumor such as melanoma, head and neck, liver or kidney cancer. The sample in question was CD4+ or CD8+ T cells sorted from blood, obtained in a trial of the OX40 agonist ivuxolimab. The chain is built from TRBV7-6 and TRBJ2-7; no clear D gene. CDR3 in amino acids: CASSEALSGSRLVQYF. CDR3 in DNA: TGTGCCAGCAGCGAAGCGCTTAGTGGATCGCGGCTTGTGCAGTACTTC.